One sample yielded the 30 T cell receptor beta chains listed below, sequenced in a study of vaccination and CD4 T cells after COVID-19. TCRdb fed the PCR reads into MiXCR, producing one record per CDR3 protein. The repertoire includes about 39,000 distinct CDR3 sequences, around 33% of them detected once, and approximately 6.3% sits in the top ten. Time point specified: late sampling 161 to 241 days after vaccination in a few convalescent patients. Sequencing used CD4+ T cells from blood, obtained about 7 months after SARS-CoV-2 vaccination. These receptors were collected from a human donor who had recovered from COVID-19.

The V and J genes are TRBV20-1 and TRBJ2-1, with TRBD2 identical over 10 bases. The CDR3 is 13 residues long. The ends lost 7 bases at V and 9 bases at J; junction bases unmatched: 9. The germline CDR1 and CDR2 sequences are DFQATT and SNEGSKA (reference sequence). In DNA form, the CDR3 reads TGCAGTGGGACTAGCGGACTCGTCGGTGAGCAGTTCTTC. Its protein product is CSGTSGLVGEQFF.

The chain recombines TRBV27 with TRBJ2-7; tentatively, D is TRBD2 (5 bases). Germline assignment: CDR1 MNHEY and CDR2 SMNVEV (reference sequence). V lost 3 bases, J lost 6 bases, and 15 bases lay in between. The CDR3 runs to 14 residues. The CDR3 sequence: CASSLRVAGGEQYF. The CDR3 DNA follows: TGTGCCAGCAGTTTGAGGGTGGCCGGAGGCGAGCAGTACTTC.

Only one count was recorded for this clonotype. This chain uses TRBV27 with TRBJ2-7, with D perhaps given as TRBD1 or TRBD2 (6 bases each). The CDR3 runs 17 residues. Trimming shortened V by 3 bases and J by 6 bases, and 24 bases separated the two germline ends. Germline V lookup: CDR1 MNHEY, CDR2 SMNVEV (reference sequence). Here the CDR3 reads CASSLLGGWGHRGEQYF. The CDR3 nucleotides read TGTGCCAGCAGTTTGTTGGGGGGATGGGGGCACCGGGGCGAGCAGTACTTC.

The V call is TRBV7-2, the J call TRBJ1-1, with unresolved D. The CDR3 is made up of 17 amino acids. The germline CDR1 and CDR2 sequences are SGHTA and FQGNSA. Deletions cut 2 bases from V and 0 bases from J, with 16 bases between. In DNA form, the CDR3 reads TGTGCCAGCAGCTTAAGTTCGCAAAGGGTCTTGAACACTGAAGCTTTCTTT. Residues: CASSLSSQRVLNTEAFF. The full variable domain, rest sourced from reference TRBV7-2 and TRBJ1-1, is GAGVSQSPSNKVTEKGKDVELRCDPISGHTALYWYRQSLGQGLEFLIYFQGNSAPDKSGLPSDRFSAERTGGSVSTLTIQRTQQEDSAVYLCASSLSSQRVLNTEAFFGQGTRLTVV.

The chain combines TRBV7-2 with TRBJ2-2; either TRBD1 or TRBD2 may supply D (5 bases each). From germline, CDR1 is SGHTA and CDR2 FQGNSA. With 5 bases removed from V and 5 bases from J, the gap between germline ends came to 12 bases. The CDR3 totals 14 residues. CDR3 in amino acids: CASSIGTLTGELFF. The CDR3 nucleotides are TGTGCCAGCAGCATCGGGACCCTTACCGGGGAGCTGTTTTTT.

CDR3 in amino acids: CASSEYRWEYEQYF. The DNA for the CDR3 is TGTGCCAGCAGTGAATATCGTTGGGAATACGAGCAGTACTTC. This sequence joins TRBV6-1 and TRBJ2-7; D is uncertain. V lost 2 bases, J lost 4 bases, and 12 bases lay in between. The CDR3 is made up of 14 amino acids. Germline V gives CDR1 MNHNS, CDR2 SASEGT.

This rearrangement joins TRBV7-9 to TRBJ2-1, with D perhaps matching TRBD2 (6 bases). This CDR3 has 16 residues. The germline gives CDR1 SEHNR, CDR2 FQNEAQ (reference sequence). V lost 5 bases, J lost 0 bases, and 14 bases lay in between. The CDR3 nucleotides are TGTGCCAGCAGCGCCCGGGAGACCTCCTCCTACAATGAGCAGTTCTTC. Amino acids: CASSARETSSYNEQFF.

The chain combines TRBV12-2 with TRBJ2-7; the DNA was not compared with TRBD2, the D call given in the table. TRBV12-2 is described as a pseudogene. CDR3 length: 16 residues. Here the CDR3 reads CASRLPQAGGWYEQYF. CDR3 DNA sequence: TGTGCAAGTCGCTTACCCCAAGCGGGAGGGTGGTACGAGCAGTACTTC.

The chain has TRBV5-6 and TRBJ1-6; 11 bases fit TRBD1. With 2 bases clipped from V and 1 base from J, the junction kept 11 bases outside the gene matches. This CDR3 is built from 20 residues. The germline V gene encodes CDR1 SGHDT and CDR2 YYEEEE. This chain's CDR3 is CASSFIAKRDRGSYNSPLHF. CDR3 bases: TGTGCCAGCAGCTTTATAGCGAAAAGGGACAGGGGGTCCTATAATTCACCCCTCCACTTT.

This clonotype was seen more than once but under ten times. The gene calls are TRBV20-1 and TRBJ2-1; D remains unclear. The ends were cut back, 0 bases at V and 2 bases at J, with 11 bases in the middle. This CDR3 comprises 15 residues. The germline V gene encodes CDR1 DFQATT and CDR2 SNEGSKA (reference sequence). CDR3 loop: CSARDSGIPYNEQFF. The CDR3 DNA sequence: TGCAGTGCTAGAGATAGTGGGATCCCCTACAATGAGCAGTTCTTC.

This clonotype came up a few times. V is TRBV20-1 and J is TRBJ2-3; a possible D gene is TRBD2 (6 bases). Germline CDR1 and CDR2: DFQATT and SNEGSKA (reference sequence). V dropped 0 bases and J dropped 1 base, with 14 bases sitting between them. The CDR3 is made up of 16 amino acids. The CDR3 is CSARDLEKRGTDTQYF. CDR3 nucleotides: TGCAGTGCTAGAGATTTGGAAAAGCGGGGCACAGATACGCAGTATTTT.

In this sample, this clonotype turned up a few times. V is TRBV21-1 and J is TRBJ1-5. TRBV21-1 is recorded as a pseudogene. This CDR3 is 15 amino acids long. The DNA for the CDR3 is TGTGCCAGCAGCAAAGCGCTGCAGGGCAATCAGCCCCAGCATTTT. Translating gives CASSKALQGNQPQHF.

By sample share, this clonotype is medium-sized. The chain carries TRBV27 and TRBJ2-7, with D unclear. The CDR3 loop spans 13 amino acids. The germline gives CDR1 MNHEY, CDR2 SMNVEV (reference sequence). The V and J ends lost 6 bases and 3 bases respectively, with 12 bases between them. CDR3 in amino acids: CASRPNQDYEQYF. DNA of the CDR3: TGTGCCAGCAGACCAAACCAAGACTACGAGCAGTACTTC.

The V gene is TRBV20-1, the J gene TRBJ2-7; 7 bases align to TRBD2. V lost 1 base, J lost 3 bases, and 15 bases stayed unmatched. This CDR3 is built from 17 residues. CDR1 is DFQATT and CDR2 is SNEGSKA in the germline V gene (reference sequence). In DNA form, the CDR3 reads TGCAGTGCTAGAGTTGTTGGCGGGAGTCATCTTAACTACGAGCAGTACTTC. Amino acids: CSARVVGGSHLNYEQYF.

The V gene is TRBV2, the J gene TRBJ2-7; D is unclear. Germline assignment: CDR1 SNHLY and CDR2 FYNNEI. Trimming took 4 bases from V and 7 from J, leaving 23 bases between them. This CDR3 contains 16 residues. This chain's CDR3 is CASSVSSTSASREQYF. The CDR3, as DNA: TGTGCCAGCAGTGTTTCCTCGACCTCAGCGTCGCGGGAGCAGTACTTC.

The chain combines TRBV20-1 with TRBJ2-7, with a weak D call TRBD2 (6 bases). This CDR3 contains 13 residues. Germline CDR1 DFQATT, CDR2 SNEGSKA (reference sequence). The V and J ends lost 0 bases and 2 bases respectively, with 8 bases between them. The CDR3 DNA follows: TGCAGTGCTAGAGAACTAGCCGCCTACGAGCAGTACTTC. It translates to CSARELAAYEQYF.

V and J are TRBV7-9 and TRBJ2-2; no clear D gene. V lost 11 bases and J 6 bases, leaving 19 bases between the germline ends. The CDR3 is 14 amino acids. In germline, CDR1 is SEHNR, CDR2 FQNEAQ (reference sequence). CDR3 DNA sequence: TGTGCCGTCACTCGTCCCGCTTCTCCCGGGGAGCTGTTTTTT. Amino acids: CAVTRPASPGELFF.

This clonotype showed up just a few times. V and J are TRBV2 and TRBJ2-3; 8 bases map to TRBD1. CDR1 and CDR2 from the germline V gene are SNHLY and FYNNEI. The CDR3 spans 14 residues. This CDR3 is CADRGGQVTDTQYF. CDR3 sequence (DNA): TGTGCGGATCGTGGGGGACAGGTAACAGATACGCAGTATTTT. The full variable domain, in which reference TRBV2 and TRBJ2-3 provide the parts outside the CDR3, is EPEVTQTPSHQVTQMGQEVILRCVPISNHLYFYWYRQILGQKVEFLVSFYNNEISEKSEIFDDQFSVERPDGSNFTLKIRSTKLEDSAMYFCADRGGQVTDTQYFGPGTRLTVL.

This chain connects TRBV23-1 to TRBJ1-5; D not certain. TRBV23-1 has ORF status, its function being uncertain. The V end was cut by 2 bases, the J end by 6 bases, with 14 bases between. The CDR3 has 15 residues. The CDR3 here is CASSQVGDNGQPQHF. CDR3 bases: TGCGCCAGCAGTCAAGTTGGGGATAACGGTCAGCCCCAGCATTTT.

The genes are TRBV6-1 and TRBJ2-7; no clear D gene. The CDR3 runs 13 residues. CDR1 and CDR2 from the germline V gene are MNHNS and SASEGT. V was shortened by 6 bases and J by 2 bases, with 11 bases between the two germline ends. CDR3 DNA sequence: TGTGCCAGCAGGAGTGGTGGAACCTACGAGCAGTACTTC. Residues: CASRSGGTYEQYF.

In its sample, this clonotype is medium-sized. This CDR3 is CASSEGGSGNTIYF. Written as DNA, the CDR3 is TGTGCCAGCAGCGAGGGGGGCTCTGGAAACACCATATATTTT. The J gene is TRBJ1-3, the V gene TRBV7-2; tentative D call: TRBD1 (6 bases). The germline V gene encodes CDR1 SGHTA and CDR2 FQGNSA. V shed 5 bases and J shed 0 bases, with 8 bases lying between them. The CDR3 extends over 14 amino acids.

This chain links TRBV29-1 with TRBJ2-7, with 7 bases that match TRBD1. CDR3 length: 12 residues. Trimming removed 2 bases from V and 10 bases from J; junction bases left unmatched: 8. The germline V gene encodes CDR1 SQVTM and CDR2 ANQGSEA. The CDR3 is CSVEIFGQDQYF. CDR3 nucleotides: TGCAGCGTTGAAATATTCGGACAGGACCAGTACTTC.

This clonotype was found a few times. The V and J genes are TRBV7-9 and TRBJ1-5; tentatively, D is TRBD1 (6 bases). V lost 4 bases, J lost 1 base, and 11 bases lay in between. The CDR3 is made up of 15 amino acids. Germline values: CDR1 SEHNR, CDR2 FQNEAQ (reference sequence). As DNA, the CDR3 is TGTGCCAGCAGCTCATCCGACAGGAGCAATCAGCCCCAGCATTTT. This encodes CASSSSDRSNQPQHF.

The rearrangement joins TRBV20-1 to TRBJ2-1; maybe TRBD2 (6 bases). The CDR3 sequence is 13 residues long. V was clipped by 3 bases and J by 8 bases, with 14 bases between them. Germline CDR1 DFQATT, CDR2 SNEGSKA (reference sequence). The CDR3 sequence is CSARAPGTDEQFF. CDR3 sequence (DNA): TGCAGTGCTAGGGCTCCCGGGACTGATGAGCAGTTCTTC.

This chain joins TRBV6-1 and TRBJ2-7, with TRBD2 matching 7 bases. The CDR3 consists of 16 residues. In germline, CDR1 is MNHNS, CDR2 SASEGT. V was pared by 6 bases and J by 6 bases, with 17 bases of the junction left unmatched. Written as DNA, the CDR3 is TGTGCCAGCAGCCTCGGTGTAGCGGGTCCCTCTTCCGAGCAGTACTTC. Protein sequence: CASSLGVAGPSSEQYF.

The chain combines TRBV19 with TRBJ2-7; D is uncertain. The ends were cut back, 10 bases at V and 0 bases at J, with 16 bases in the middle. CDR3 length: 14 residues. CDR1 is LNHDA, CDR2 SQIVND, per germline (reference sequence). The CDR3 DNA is TGTGCCACTAGAGAGGAAAGTAGCTCCTACGAGCAGTACTTC. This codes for CATREESSSYEQYF.

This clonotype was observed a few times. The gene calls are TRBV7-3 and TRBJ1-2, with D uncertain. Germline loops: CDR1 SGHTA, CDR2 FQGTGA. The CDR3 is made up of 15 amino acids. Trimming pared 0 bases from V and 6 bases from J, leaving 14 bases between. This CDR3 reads CASSLTGSSRDGYTF. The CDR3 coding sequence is TGTGCCAGCAGCTTAACGGGGAGCTCTAGGGATGGCTACACCTTC.

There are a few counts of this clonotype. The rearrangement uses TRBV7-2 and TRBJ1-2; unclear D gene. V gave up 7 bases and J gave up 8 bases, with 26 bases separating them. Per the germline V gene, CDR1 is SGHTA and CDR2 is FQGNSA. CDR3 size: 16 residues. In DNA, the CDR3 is TGTGCCAGCAACTTCAAAGTTGCAGGCCCCAGCGGGGGCTACACCTTC. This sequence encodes CASNFKVAGPSGGYTF.

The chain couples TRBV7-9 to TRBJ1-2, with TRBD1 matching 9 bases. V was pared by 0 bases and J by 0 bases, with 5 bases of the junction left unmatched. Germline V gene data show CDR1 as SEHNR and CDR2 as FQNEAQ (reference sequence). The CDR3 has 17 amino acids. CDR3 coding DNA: TGTGCCAGCAGCTTAGCCTCGGACAGGGGATCTAACTATGGCTACACCTTC. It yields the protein CASSLASDRGSNYGYTF.

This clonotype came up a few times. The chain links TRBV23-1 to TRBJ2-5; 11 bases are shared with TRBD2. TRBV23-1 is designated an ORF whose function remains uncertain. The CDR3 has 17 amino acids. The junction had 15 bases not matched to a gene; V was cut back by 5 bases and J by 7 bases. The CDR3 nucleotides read TGCGCCAGCAGTTTCTACTCGCCTAGCGGGAGGAAAGGGACCCAGTACTTC. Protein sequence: CASSFYSPSGRKGTQYF.